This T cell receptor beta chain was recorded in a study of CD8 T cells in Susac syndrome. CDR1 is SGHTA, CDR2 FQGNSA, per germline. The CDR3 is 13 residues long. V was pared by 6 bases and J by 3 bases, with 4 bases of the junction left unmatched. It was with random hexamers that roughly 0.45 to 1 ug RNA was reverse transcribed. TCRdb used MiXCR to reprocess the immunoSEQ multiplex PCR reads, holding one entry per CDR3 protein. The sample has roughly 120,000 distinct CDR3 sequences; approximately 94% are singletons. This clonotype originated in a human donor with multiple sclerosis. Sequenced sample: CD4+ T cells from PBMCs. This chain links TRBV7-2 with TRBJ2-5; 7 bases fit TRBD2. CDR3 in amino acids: CASSFRGEETQYF. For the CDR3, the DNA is TGTGCCAGCAGTTTCCGGGGGGAAGAGACCCAGTACTTC.